These T cell receptor beta chains were read from a single sample in a study of cytomegalovirus exposure and HLA in healthy donors. Produced via immunoSEQ multiplex PCR; TCRdb's table is partial and in-frame only. The sample yields 150,000 to 200,000 clones, about 84% seen once. The material sequenced was PBMCs. These receptors all stem from a man between 18 and 29 years old in good health and CMV-seronegative. Each CDR3 is given without its conserved first and last residue.

J,V,CDR3
TRBJ2-1,TRBV19,ASSNGGRAFYNEQF
TRBJ1-2,TRBV5-4,ASSSSSRQFWGYT
TRBJ1-3,TRBV7-2,ASSSITGTGSSGNTIY
TRBJ1-4,TRBV19,ASSNRTPGSEKLF
TRBJ1-3,TRBV7-3,ASSATGRVSGNTIY
TRBJ2-3,TRBV29-1,SVEGQGIDTQY
TRBJ2-2,TRBV7-8,ASSLVAVSNTGELF
TRBJ2-7,TRBV28,ASGGGAKNEQY
TRBJ2-2,TRBV28,ASSTTYLAGKNTGELF
NA,TRBV5-6,ASRSTGRDSYEQY
TRBJ1-5,TRBV6-6,ASTTTGQHNQPQH
TRBJ2-1,TRBV4-3,ASSQGFLARYNEQF
TRBJ1-3,TRBV6-5,ASSYTGGNTIY
TRBJ2-1,TRBV10-3,AIRSSGGLSYNEQF
TRBJ2-1,TRBV5-4,ASSRGGTSGYNEQF
TRBJ2-7,TRBV29-1,SVRVGAGGPYEQY
TRBJ2-3,TRBV15,ATSRGGSGVAGGQDTQY
TRBJ2-1,TRBV10-1,ASSDDSGSYNEQF
TRBJ2-3,TRBV6-1,AISPRDSTDTQY
TRBJ1-2,TRBV7-9,ASSSSVEGGNYGYT
TRBJ2-7,TRBV7-9,ASMLRTSGNEQY
TRBJ1-2,TRBV10-3,AHRSGANYGYT
TRBJ1-1,TRBV6-5,ASRSGQSEAF
TRBJ1-3,TRBV4-1,ASSQVAGTGNTIY
TRBJ1-1,TRBV16,ASTRQGAGSVGGTEAF
TRBJ2-2,TRBV15,ATKGYSPGGELF
TRBJ1-3,TRBV7-9,ASSSPHRNQSSGNTIY
TRBJ2-7,TRBV5-4,ASSFTKLTGGAAYEQY
TRBJ2-7,TRBV27,ASSLKPQGAREQY
TRBJ2-3,TRBV12-5,ASGLGGSLDTQY
TRBJ1-4,TRBV19,ATRDRGLGNEKLF
TRBJ2-7,TRBV4-3,ASSQGTSGIYEQY
TRBJ2-7,TRBV19,ASSNPGTSYEQY
TRBJ1-1,TRBV5-1,ASSYLTTGTQNTEAF
TRBJ2-2,TRBV10-3,ATQIGTGSTGELF
TRBJ2-1,TRBV7-2,ASSASTGTSGGAWNEQF
TRBJ2-5,TRBV27,ASSPRREETQY
TRBJ1-5,TRBV9,ASSSRQGWGNQPQH
TRBJ1-1,TRBV2,ASVRGSGAF
TRBJ2-3,TRBV7-3,ASSVLAGGRDTQY
TRBJ2-7,TRBV15,ATSRDGDSEQY
TRBJ1-6,TRBV14,ASSLRQGASPGHNSPLH
TRBJ2-7,TRBV6-1,ASSEGAGTTYEQY
TRBJ2-7,TRBV7-9,SSSLTGNEQY
TRBJ2-5,TRBV18,ASSPEFGGETQY
TRBJ1-2,TRBV27,ASSLRGNYGYT
TRBJ2-7,TRBV6-1,ASSGVQRYPYEQY
TRBJ1-1,TRBV21-1,ATGTGNTEAF
TRBJ1-5,TRBV10-3,AISRTGSDQPQH